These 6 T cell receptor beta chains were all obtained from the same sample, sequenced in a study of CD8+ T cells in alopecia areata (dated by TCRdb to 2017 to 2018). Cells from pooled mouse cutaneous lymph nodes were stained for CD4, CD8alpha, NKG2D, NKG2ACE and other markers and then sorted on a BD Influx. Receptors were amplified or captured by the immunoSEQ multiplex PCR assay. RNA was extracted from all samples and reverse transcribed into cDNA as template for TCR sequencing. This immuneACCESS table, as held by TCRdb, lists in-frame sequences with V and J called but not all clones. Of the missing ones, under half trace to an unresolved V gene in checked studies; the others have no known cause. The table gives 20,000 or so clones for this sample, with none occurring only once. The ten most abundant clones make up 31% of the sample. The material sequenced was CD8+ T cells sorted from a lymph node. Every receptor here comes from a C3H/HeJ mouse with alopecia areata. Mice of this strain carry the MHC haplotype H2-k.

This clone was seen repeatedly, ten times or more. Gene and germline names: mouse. This CDR3 is CASSYTSSYEQYF. CDR3 DNA (partial): TGTGCCAGCAGTTACACGAGCTCCTAT. The chain has TRBV19 and TRBJ2-7; unclear D gene. Read data end 4 residues before the CDR3 end; the end is taken from the germline J gene. CDR3 length: 13 residues. Germline CDR1 reads FNHDT; CDR2 reads SITEND (reference sequence). The V gene lost 4 bases and the J gene lost 0 bases, with 8 bases spanning the gap.

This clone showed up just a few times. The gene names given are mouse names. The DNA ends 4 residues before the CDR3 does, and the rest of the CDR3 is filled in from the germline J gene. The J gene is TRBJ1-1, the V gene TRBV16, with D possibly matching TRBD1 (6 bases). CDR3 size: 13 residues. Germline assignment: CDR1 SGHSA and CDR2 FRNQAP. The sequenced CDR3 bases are TGTGCAAGCAGCCCTGGGGGGGCGCAA. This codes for CASSPGGAQ. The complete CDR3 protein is CASSPGGAQEVFF.

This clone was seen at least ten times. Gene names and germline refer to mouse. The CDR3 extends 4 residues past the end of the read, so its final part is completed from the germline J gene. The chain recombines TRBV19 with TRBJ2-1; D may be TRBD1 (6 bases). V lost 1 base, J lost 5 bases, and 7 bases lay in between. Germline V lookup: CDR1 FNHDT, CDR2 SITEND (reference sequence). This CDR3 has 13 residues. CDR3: CASSIPGDAEQFF. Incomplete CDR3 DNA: TGTGCCAGCAGTATACCAGGGGATGCT.

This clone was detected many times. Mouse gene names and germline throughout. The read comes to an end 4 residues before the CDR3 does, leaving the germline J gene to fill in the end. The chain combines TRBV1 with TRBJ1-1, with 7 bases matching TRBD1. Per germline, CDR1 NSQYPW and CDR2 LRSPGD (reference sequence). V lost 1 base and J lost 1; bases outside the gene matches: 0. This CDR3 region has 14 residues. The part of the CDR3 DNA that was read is TGCACCTGCAGTGCAGGGACAGGGAACACA. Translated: CTCSAGTGNT. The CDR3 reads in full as CTCSAGTGNTEVFF.

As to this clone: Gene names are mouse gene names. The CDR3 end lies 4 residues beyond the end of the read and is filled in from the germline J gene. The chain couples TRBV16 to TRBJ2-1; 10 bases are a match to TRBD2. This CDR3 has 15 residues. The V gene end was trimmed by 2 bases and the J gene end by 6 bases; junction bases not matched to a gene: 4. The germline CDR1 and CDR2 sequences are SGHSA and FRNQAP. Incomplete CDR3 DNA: TGTGCAAGCAGCTTAACGGACTGGGGGTTTGCT. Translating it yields CASSLTDWGFA. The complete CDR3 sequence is CASSLTDWGFAEQFF.

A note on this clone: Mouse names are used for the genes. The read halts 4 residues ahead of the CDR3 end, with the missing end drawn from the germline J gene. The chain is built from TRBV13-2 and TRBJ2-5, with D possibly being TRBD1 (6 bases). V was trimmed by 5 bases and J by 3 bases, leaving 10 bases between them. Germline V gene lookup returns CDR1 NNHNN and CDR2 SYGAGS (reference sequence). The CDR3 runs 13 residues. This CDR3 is CASGIQGQDTQYF. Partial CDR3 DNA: TGTGCCAGCGGAATACAGGGTCAAGAC.